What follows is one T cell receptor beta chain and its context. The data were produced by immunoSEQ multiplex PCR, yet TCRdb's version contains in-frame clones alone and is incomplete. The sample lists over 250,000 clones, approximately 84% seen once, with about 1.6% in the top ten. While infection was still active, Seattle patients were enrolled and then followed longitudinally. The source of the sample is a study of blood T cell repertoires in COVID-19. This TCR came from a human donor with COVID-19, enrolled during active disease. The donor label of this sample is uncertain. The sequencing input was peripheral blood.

CDR3 bases: TGTGCCAGCAGTCGAGGACAGCGACTGCGGAACTATGGCTACACCTTC. Translated, it gives CASSRGQRLRNYGYTF. The V gene is TRBV27, the J gene TRBJ1-2, with D maybe TRBD1 (6 bases). Germline V gene lookup returns CDR1 MNHEY and CDR2 SMNVEV (reference sequence). V lost 5 bases, J lost 2 bases, and 18 bases lay in between. The CDR3 contains 16 residues.